Presented here are 16 T cell receptor beta chains from one specimen sequenced in a study of blood T cell repertoires in COVID-19. The data were produced by immunoSEQ multiplex PCR, yet TCRdb's version contains in-frame clones alone and is incomplete. The sample shows some 180,000 clones, roughly 88% of them seen only once. The sequenced sample consisted of peripheral blood. The source is a woman in her 40s with COVID-19, enrolled during active disease.

The J gene is TRBJ2-3, the V gene TRBV28; 10 bases map to TRBD2. The germline V gene encodes CDR1 MDHEN and CDR2 SYDVKM. Trimming cost V 2 bases and J 0 bases; bases outside gene matches: 8. The CDR3 is 18 amino acids. DNA for the CDR3: TGTGCCAGCAGTTTAACCAGCGGGGGGGCGATCAGCACAGATACGCAGTATTTT. It is translated as CASSLTSGGAISTDTQYF.

This chain uses TRBV6-5 with TRBJ1-5, with 8 bases lining up with TRBD1. Trimming at V came to 6 bases and at J to 7 bases, leaving 8 bases not matched to a gene. The CDR3 totals 14 residues. CDR1 and CDR2 from the germline V gene are MNHEY and SVGAGI. CDR3 in amino acids: CASRDRVGTQPQHF. DNA of the CDR3: TGTGCCAGCAGGGACAGGGTGGGAACCCAGCCCCAGCATTTT.

A few counts support this clone. This chain connects TRBV9 to TRBJ2-1, with 15 nucleotides matching TRBD2. This CDR3 is built from 15 residues. Germline V lookup: CDR1 SGDLS, CDR2 YYNGEE. Trimming removed 3 bases from V and 12 bases from J; junction bases left unmatched: 7. In nucleotides, the CDR3 is TGTGCCAGCAGCGCTCGGACTAGCGGGGGGGCCTTGCAGTTCTTC. This gives the protein CASSARTSGGALQFF.

The chain employs TRBV7-6 and TRBJ2-5, with 10 bases aligning to TRBD2. The trim removed 4 bases at V and 2 bases at J, leaving 4 bases unmatched. Germline V gene lookup returns CDR1 SGHVS and CDR2 FNYEAQ. CDR3 length: 15 amino acids. The CDR3 DNA sequence: TGTGCCAGCAGCTCTATAGCGGGGGGACAAGAGACCCAGTACTTC. This translates into CASSSIAGGQETQYF. Full variable domain (rest looked up from reference TRBV7-6 and TRBJ2-5): GAGVSQSPRYKVTKRGQDVALRCDPISGHVSLYWYRQALGQGPEFLTYFNYEAQQDKSGLPNDRFSAERPEGSISTLTIQRTEQRDSAMYRCASSSIAGGQETQYFGPGTRLLVL.

The gene calls are TRBV2 and TRBJ1-1; D perhaps matches TRBD1 (5 bases). Germline V CDR1 and CDR2: SNHLY, FYNNEI. V gave up 6 bases and J gave up 0 bases, with 17 bases separating them. The CDR3 consists of 16 residues. In nucleotides, the CDR3 is TGTGCCAGCAGAGAAAGAATCGACAGCATGAACACTGAAGCTTTCTTT. Its translation: CASRERIDSMNTEAFF.

The chain couples TRBV19 to TRBJ2-4, with TRBD1 matching 11 bases. Germline loops: CDR1 LNHDA, CDR2 SQIVND (reference sequence). J lost 8 bases, V lost 6 bases, and 3 bases had no gene match. CDR3 size: 13 residues. The DNA for the CDR3 is TGTGCCAGTAGCGGACAGGGGGCAGACATTCAGTACTTC. As protein: CASSGQGADIQYF. Supplemented by reference TRBV19 and TRBJ2-4, the full variable domain reads DGGITQSPKYLFRKEGQNVTLSCEQNLNHDAMYWYRQDPGQGLRLIYYSQIVNDFQKGDIAEGYSVSREKKESFPLTVTSAQKNPTAFYLCASSGQGADIQYFGAGTRLSVL.

The chain combines TRBV29-1 with TRBJ2-1; 8 bases are shared with TRBD2. The CDR3 is 13 amino acids. The V segment lost 4 bases and the J segment 6 bases; nucleotides outside the gene matches: 5. Germline CDR1 SQVTM, CDR2 ANQGSEA. CDR3: CSVVASGPNEQFF. The CDR3 bases are TGCAGCGTTGTGGCTAGCGGGCCCAATGAGCAGTTCTTC.

This chain joins TRBV24-1 and TRBJ1-2; 10 bases are a match to TRBD1. Looked up from germline, CDR1 is KGHDR and CDR2 is SFDVKD. The CDR3 length is 13 residues. Trimming at V came to 10 bases and at J to 7 bases, leaving 8 bases not matched to a gene. CDR3 nucleotide sequence: TGTGCCACTGAAACCGGGACAGGGGTTGGCTACACCTTC. Translation: CATETGTGVGYTF.

The V and J genes are TRBV6-5 and TRBJ1-1, with D perhaps TRBD1 (5 bases). CDR3 length: 15 amino acids. The ends were cut back, 6 bases at V and 0 bases at J, with 14 bases in the middle. Germline CDR1 reads MNHEY; CDR2 reads SVGAGI. CDR3 protein: CASREGQVMNTEAFF. CDR3 DNA: TGTGCCAGCAGGGAGGGGCAGGTTATGAACACTGAAGCTTTCTTT.

V gene TRBV7-9 combines with J gene TRBJ2-3, with D possibly being TRBD2 (6 bases). V was clipped by 5 bases and J by 4 bases, with 13 bases between them. CDR1 is SEHNR and CDR2 is FQNEAQ in the germline V gene (reference sequence). The CDR3 runs to 14 residues. The CDR3, as DNA: TGTGCCAGCAGCCCCCTGGGGGGAGCAGATACGCAGTATTTT. This gives the protein CASSPLGGADTQYF.

The chain recombines TRBV29-1 with TRBJ1-2; the D is unclear. V lost 2 bases to trimming and J lost 12 bases, with 16 bases between them. The CDR3 has 12 residues. Per germline, CDR1 SQVTM and CDR2 ANQGSEA. The CDR3 nucleotides read TGCAGCGTTGAATGGAGTAGGAAAGCCCACACCTTC. It codes for CSVEWSRKAHTF.

This clone was seen once. The chain couples TRBV18 to TRBJ1-5; possibly TRBD1 for D (5 bases). Trimming removed 2 bases at V and 0 bases at J, with 17 bases between. CDR3 length: 18 residues. Germline assignment: CDR1 KGHSH and CDR2 LQKENI. The CDR3 region has the DNA TGTGCCAGCTCACCATCGCCGAGACAGCGATATAGCAATCAGCCCCAGCATTTT. Residues: CASSPSPRQRYSNQPQHF.

The rearrangement links TRBV27 to TRBJ1-2; 7 bases match TRBD1. Trimming took 10 bases from V and 6 from J; bases not matched to a gene: 17. This CDR3 contains 15 residues. Germline-derived CDR1 and CDR2 are MNHEY and SMNVEV (reference sequence). As DNA, the CDR3 is TGTGCCACCATACTCAAAAGGGGGCGCATTAATGGCTACACCTTC. This sequence encodes CATILKRGRINGYTF.

This clone appeared a few times. The genes are TRBV7-9 and TRBJ2-1; no clear D. Trimming took 2 bases from V and 8 from J, leaving 7 bases between them. This CDR3 is built from 12 residues. Per germline, CDR1 SEHNR and CDR2 FQNEAQ (reference sequence). CDR3 loop: CASSLLADEQFF. The CDR3 region has the DNA TGTGCCAGCAGCTTATTAGCCGATGAGCAGTTCTTC.

In DNA, the CDR3 is TGTGCCAGCAGCTCGTTTCGGACAGTTGCGGACTATGGCTACACCTTC. Residues: CASSSFRTVADYGYTF. J is TRBJ1-2 and V is TRBV7-6; possibly TRBD1 for D (6 bases). Germline CDR1 and CDR2: SGHVS and FNYEAQ. The CDR3 has 16 residues. V was shortened by 4 bases and J by 3 bases, with 18 bases between the two germline ends. Together with reference TRBV7-6 and TRBJ1-2, the CDR3 gives the full variable domain: GAGVSQSPRYKVTKRGQDVALRCDPISGHVSLYWYRQALGQGPEFLTYFNYEAQQDKSGLPNDRFSAERPEGSISTLTIQRTEQRDSAMYRCASSSFRTVADYGYTFGSGTRLTVV.

This clone is a singleton in its sample. In DNA form, the CDR3 reads TGTGCCAGCAGGGACAGCACCCTCCACTTT. It translates to CASRDSTLHF. The rearrangement links TRBV28 to TRBJ1-6, with a weak D call TRBD1 (6 bases). Germline V gene data show CDR1 as MDHEN and CDR2 as SYDVKM. The CDR3 is made up of 10 amino acids. The ends were cut back, 6 bases at V and 14 bases at J, with 8 bases in the middle. Combining the CDR3 with reference TRBV28 and TRBJ1-6 gives the whole variable domain DVKVTQSSRYLVKRTGEKVFLECVQDMDHENMFWYRQDPGLGLRLIYFSYDVKMKEKGDIPEGYSVSREKKERFSLILESASTNQTSMYLCASRDSTLHFGNGTRLTVT.